The next 20 T cell receptor beta chains were all read from a single sample in a study of blood T cell repertoires in COVID-19. Some clones are missing from TCRdb's copy, which holds only in-frame ones; the method was immunoSEQ multiplex PCR. The data hold about 200,000 clones, with more than 75% observed a single time. The sample comprised peripheral blood. These receptors all come from an elderly man with acute or convalescent COVID-19.

The V and J genes are TRBV5-4 and TRBJ1-1; TRBD1 matches at 9 bases. Germline V gene sequence: CDR1 SGHNT, CDR2 YYREEE (reference sequence). V dropped 4 bases and J dropped 3; count of bases not matched to a gene: 4. The CDR3 runs to 14 residues. Here the CDR3 reads CASSGTGFDTEAFF. As DNA, the CDR3 is TGTGCCAGCAGCGGGACAGGGTTTGACACTGAAGCTTTCTTT.

V usage is TRBV29-1 and J usage is TRBJ1-4, with D unresolved. CDR3 length: 13 amino acids. CDR1 is SQVTM and CDR2 is ANQGSEA in the germline V gene. V gave up 4 bases and J gave up 1 base, with 7 bases separating them. Here the CDR3 DNA reads TGCAGCGTTGGTTTTCTAACTAATGAAAAACTGTTTTTT. Its protein is CSVGFLTNEKLFF.

The chain couples TRBV24-1 to TRBJ1-2; the match to TRBD1 covers 11 bases. CDR1 and CDR2 (germline): KGHDR, SFDVKD. V shed 4 bases, J shed 3 bases, and the junction held 3 bases outside the gene matches. The CDR3 runs to 15 residues. The CDR3 is CATSEPGQGDYGYTF. CDR3 in DNA: TGTGCCACCAGTGAGCCGGGACAGGGGGACTATGGCTACACCTTC.

V gene TRBV6-5 combines with J gene TRBJ1-5; 9 positions agree with TRBD1. The V gene end was trimmed by 0 bases and the J gene end by 7 bases; junction bases not matched to a gene: 7. CDR1 MNHEY and CDR2 SVGAGI come from the germline V gene. This CDR3 has 16 residues. The CDR3 region has the DNA TGTGCCAGCAGTTACTCGTTGGGACAGGGAGGACAGCCCCAGCATTTT. Translated, it gives CASSYSLGQGGQPQHF.

The rearrangement uses TRBV24-1 and TRBJ2-1; the D gene is possibly TRBD2 (7 bases). Trimming removed 1 base from V and 0 bases from J, with 12 bases in between. Germline CDR1 and CDR2: KGHDR and SFDVKD. The CDR3 runs to 17 residues. The CDR3 sequence: CATSDFGRGLSYNEQFF. Written as DNA, the CDR3 is TGTGCCACCAGTGATTTCGGGCGGGGGCTCTCCTACAATGAGCAGTTCTTC.

The CDR3 reads CASSGGLAASYEQYF. Here the CDR3 DNA reads TGCGCCAGCAGCGGGGGACTAGCGGCCTCCTACGAGCAGTACTTC. The chain carries TRBV5-1 and TRBJ2-7; 11 bases map to TRBD2. This CDR3 is 15 amino acids long. The trim removed 4 bases at V and 0 bases at J, leaving 3 bases unmatched. Germline values: CDR1 SGHRS, CDR2 YFSETQ. The whole variable domain, filled in from reference TRBV5-1 and TRBJ2-7, reads KAGVTQTPRYLIKTRGQQVTLSCSPISGHRSVSWYQQTPGQGLQFLFEYFSETQRNKGNFPGRFSGRQFSNSRSEMNVSTLELGDSALYLCASSGGLAASYEQYFGPGTRLTVT.

This sequence joins TRBV7-2 and TRBJ1-1, with TRBD1 matching over 11 bases. This CDR3 comprises 16 residues. Germline CDR1 is SGHTA and CDR2 is FQGNSA. Trimming took 1 base from V and 5 from J; bases not matched to a gene: 6. DNA of the CDR3: TGTGCCAGCAGCTTAGTCGGGACAGGGGGTGGAACTGAAGCTTTCTTT. This encodes CASSLVGTGGGTEAFF.

The V call is TRBV7-9, the J call TRBJ2-3; D ambiguous. Germline values: CDR1 SEHNR, CDR2 FQNEAQ (reference sequence). CDR3 size: 14 residues. The V and J ends lost 0 bases and 5 bases respectively, with 9 bases between them. CDR3 sequence: CASSLAGYLDTQYF. The CDR3 nucleotides read TGTGCCAGCAGCTTAGCGGGCTATCTAGATACGCAGTATTTT. Full variable domain (outside the CDR3, taken from reference TRBV7-9 and TRBJ2-3): DTGVSQNPRHKITKRGQNVTFRCDPISEHNRLYWYRQTLGQGPEFLTYFQNEAQLEKSRLLSDRFSAERPKGSFSTLEIQRTEQGDSAMYLCASSLAGYLDTQYFGPGTRLTVL.

V usage is TRBV19 and J usage is TRBJ2-1; D gene unclear. Trimming shortened V by 4 bases and J by 6 bases, and 10 bases separated the two germline ends. Germline CDR1 and CDR2: LNHDA and SQIVND (reference sequence). This CDR3 comprises 13 residues. The CDR3 DNA reads TGTGCCAGTAGTAACGATGTGAGCAATGAGCAGTTCTTC. This codes for CASSNDVSNEQFF.

The chain is built from TRBV7-9 and TRBJ2-4, with TRBD1 as a possible D gene (6 bases). The V gene lost 5 bases and the J gene lost 2 bases, with 19 bases spanning the gap. Germline-derived CDR1 and CDR2 are SEHNR and FQNEAQ (reference sequence). The CDR3 totals 17 residues. The CDR3 region has the DNA TGTGCCAGCAGCATAAAGCAGGGGTTGGGCACCAAAAACATTCAGTACTTC. It encodes CASSIKQGLGTKNIQYF.

The rearrangement links TRBV18 to TRBJ1-3; 7 nucleotides align to TRBD1. With 3 bases clipped from V and 4 bases from J, the junction kept 12 bases outside the gene matches. From germline, CDR1 is KGHSH and CDR2 LQKENI. The CDR3 runs to 17 residues. CDR3 in DNA: TGTGCCAGCTCACCTGTCCTTTACAGGGGTAACGGAAACACCATATATTTT. Its protein is CASSPVLYRGNGNTIYF.

The chain combines TRBV6-5 with TRBJ2-5; tentatively, D is TRBD1 (6 bases). V lost 4 bases, J lost 4 bases, and 13 bases lay in between. Germline V gene sequence: CDR1 MNHEY, CDR2 SVGAGI. The CDR3 runs to 14 residues. Here the CDR3 DNA reads TGTGCCAGCAGTTTATCTTTCAGGGGAGAGACCCAGTACTTC. Translating gives CASSLSFRGETQYF.

This rearrangement joins TRBV5-1 to TRBJ2-3, with no clear D. V lost 0 bases, J lost 6 bases, and 11 bases lay in between. CDR1 is SGHRS and CDR2 is YFSETQ in the germline V gene. The CDR3 consists of 14 residues. CDR3 sequence reads: CASSLDLGSDTQYF. CDR3 nucleotides: TGCGCCAGCAGCTTGGATCTAGGATCGGATACGCAGTATTTT.

This clone was seen a single time. This chain joins TRBV29-1 and TRBJ2-1; 9 bases match TRBD2. The germline V gene encodes CDR1 SQVTM and CDR2 ANQGSEA. CDR3 length equals 14 residues. V was clipped by 7 bases and J by 9 bases; unmatched bases: 13. Here the CDR3 DNA reads TGCAGCGCCATTCGCGGGAGGGCCGGTGGTGAGCAGTTCTTC. Translating gives CSAIRGRAGGEQFF.

The V call is TRBV19, the J call TRBJ2-2; maybe TRBD2 (6 bases). The CDR3 runs to 14 residues. V shed 6 bases and J shed 4 bases, with 12 bases lying between them. Germline V gene lookup returns CDR1 LNHDA and CDR2 SQIVND (reference sequence). The CDR3, as DNA: TGTGCCAGTAGGGTGGGACTTACCACCGGGGAGCTGTTTTTT. Residues: CASRVGLTTGELFF.

The J gene is TRBJ2-3, the V gene TRBV10-3; 7 nucleotides agree with TRBD2. The germline CDR1 and CDR2 sequences are ENHRY and SYGVKD. This CDR3 spans 14 amino acids. V shed 2 bases, J shed 15 bases, and the junction held 14 bases outside the gene matches. CDR3 sequence: CAISEGPERGLRYF. CDR3 coding DNA: TGTGCCATCAGTGAGGGTCCTGAGCGGGGTCTGCGTTATTTT.

The chain recombines TRBV5-4 with TRBJ2-2; 13 bases match TRBD2. Germline trimming cut 4 bases from V and 7 bases from J; bases unmatched to any gene: 4. The CDR3 has 15 amino acids. Germline loops: CDR1 SGHNT, CDR2 YYREEE (reference sequence). CDR3 sequence (DNA): TGTGCCAGCAGCATCGGACTAGCGGGAGTCGGGGAGCTGTTTTTT. Its protein is CASSIGLAGVGELFF.

The chain recombines TRBV19 with TRBJ2-4; maybe TRBD1 (5 bases). Germline-derived CDR1 and CDR2 are LNHDA and SQIVND (reference sequence). The ends were cut back, 3 bases at V and 3 bases at J, with 12 bases in the middle. The CDR3 is made up of 15 amino acids. CDR3 bases: TGTGCCAGTAGTATTATGGGGCTCGGCAAAAACATTCAGTACTTC. Translation: CASSIMGLGKNIQYF.

V usage is TRBV29-1 and J usage is TRBJ1-1; 9 bases line up with TRBD1. The junction had 14 bases not matched to a gene; V was cut back by 6 bases and J by 6 bases. Germline assignment: CDR1 SQVTM and CDR2 ANQGSEA. CDR3 length: 15 amino acids. CDR3 region: CSVSIQGAKEAEAFF. For the CDR3, the DNA is TGCAGCGTCTCGATACAGGGGGCGAAAGAGGCTGAAGCTTTCTTT.

The V call is TRBV4-2, the J call TRBJ2-2, with a weak D call TRBD1 (6 bases). Trimming cost V 0 bases and J 6 bases, with 14 bases left between them. This CDR3 spans 16 amino acids. The germline V gene encodes CDR1 LGHNA and CDR2 YNFKEQ. The DNA for the CDR3 is TGTGCCAGCAGCCAAGATGCAACAGGGAGCGCCGGGGAGCTGTTTTTT. This gives the protein CASSQDATGSAGELFF.